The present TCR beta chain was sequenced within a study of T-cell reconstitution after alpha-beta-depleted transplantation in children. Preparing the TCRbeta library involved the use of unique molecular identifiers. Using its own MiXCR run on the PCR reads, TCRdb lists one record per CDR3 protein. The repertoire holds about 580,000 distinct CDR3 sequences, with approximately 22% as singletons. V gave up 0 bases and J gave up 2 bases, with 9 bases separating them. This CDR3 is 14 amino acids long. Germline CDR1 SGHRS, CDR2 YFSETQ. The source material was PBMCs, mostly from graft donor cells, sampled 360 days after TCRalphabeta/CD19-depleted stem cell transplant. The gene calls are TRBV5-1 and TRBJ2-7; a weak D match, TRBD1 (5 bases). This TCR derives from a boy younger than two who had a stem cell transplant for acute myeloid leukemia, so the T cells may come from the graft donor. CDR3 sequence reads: CASSLAQGTYEQYF. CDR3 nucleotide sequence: TGCGCCAGCAGCTTGGCCCAGGGAACCTACGAGCAGTACTTC. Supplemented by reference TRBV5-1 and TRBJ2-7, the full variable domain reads KAGVTQTPRYLIKTRGQQVTLSCSPISGHRSVSWYQQTPGQGLQFLFEYFSETQRNKGNFPGRFSGRQFSNSRSEMNVSTLELGDSALYLCASSLAQGTYEQYFGPGTRLTVT.